This T cell receptor (beta chain) appears in the sequencing data of a study of blood T cell repertoires in COVID-19. The method was immunoSEQ multiplex PCR; TCRdb's version includes in-frame clones alone and lacks a portion of them. The table records 120,000 to 150,000 clones, approximately 84% of them present only once. The CDR3 contains 15 residues. Germline loops: CDR1 MNHEY, CDR2 SVGAGI. V lost 6 bases, J lost 1 base, and 7 bases stayed unmatched. This chain links TRBV6-5 with TRBJ1-1; 8 bases are a match to TRBD1. The sample taken for sequencing was peripheral blood. The receptor was derived from a human donor in a cohort sampled during active COVID-19. This CDR3 is CASRSTGARNTEAFF. The CDR3 DNA sequence: TGTGCCAGCAGGTCGACAGGGGCGAGGAACACTGAAGCTTTCTTT.